The present entry profiles one T cell receptor beta chain with its context. Its antigen is currently unknown. This sample is drawn from a study of cytomegalovirus exposure and HLA in healthy donors. Study as a whole: Earlier sequencing of some 170 million T cells yielded 100 million to 140 million unique TCR beta sequences.

The primer mix had 60 Vbeta and 13 Jbeta primers. The table came from immunoSEQ multiplex PCR; TCRdb's copy has only in-frame clones and leaves some out. The table has 130,000 or so clones, roughly 78% seen once. Trimming removed 6 bases from V and 1 base from J; junction bases left unmatched: 6. Germline V lookup: CDR1 MDHEN, CDR2 SYDVKM. The CDR3 has 16 residues. Study results and caveats: Listed as cytomegalovirus-associated were 164 TCR beta chains.

This clonotype originated in a man aged 25 to 45 in good health and CMV-seronegative. The gene calls are TRBV28 and TRBJ2-6; TRBD1 matches at 7 bases. Sequences were obtained from PBMCs. The DNA of the CDR3 is TGTGCCAGCAGGACAGGGACCCGATCTGGGGCCAACGTCCTGACTTTC. Its translation: CASRTGTRSGANVLTF.